The rows below give T cell receptor beta chains drawn from one sample of a study of OX40 agonist ivuxolimab in advanced cancers. Measured with immunoSEQ multiplex PCR; TCRdb has only the in-frame clones, and not every one. The repertoire includes tens of thousands of clones, approximately 88% of them detected once, and 11% to 15% sits in the top ten. The sequencing used CD4+ or CD8+ T cells sorted from blood, collected in a trial of the OX40 agonist ivuxolimab. The receptors were gathered from an adult with an advanced solid tumor such as melanoma, head and neck, liver or kidney cancer. Each CDR3 is given with its conserved first and last residue. Fields, in order: CDR3 protein, CDR3 DNA, CDR3 length, D gene, J gene, V gene, clone size. The D gene is left open where the match is weak. Expanded clones get a size class; other rows say once, few or many, or leave the size out.

CDR3: CAWNRGNQPQHF
DNA: TGTGCCTGGAACAGGGGCAATCAGCCCCAGCATTTT
length: 12
D: NA
J: TRBJ1-5
V: TRBV30
size: NA

CDR3: CASSLPPISGYTF
DNA: TGTGCCAGCAGCTTGCCCCCCATCAGCGGCTACACCTTC
length: 13
D: NA
J: TRBJ1-2
V: TRBV5-4
size: NA

CDR3: CASSPGTLDNYGYTF
DNA: TGCGCCAGCAGCCCCGGGACACTCGACAACTATGGCTACACCTTC
length: 15
D: NA
J: TRBJ1-2
V: TRBV5-1
size: once

CDR3: CASSPPGSSGNTIYF
DNA: TGTGCCAGCTCACCACCGGGGAGTTCTGGAAACACCATATATTTT
length: 15
D: NA
J: TRBJ1-3
V: TRBV18
size: NA

CDR3: CASSIRARQGHGELFF
DNA: TGTGCCAGTAGTATTCGAGCGCGGCAGGGCCACGGGGAGCTGTTTTTT
length: 16
D: NA
J: TRBJ2-2
V: TRBV19
size: NA

CDR3: CASSSWTFTDTQYF
DNA: TGTGCCAGCAGCTCCTGGACTTTCACAGATACGCAGTATTTT
length: 14
D: NA
J: TRBJ2-3
V: TRBV11-2
size: NA

CDR3: CASRRAGKSSYNEQFF
DNA: TGTGCCAGTCGGAGAGCGGGTAAATCCTCCTACAATGAGCAGTTCTTC
length: 16
D: NA
J: TRBJ2-1
V: TRBV5-8
size: NA

CDR3: CASRGGLAPNTGELFF
DNA: TGTGCCAGCCGGGGGGGACTAGCGCCGAACACCGGGGAGCTGTTTTTT
length: 16
D: TRBD2
J: TRBJ2-2
V: TRBV19
size: NA

CDR3: CASSPGTGSTEAFF
DNA: TGCGCCAGCAGCCCCGGGACAGGTAGCACTGAAGCTTTCTTT
length: 14
D: TRBD1
J: TRBJ1-1
V: TRBV5-1
size: NA

CDR3: CASSPGVWAYEQYF
DNA: TGTGCCAGCAGCCCTGGTGTGTGGGCCTACGAGCAGTACTTC
length: 14
D: NA
J: TRBJ2-7
V: TRBV9
size: once

CDR3: CASSAGHLYYGYTF
DNA: TGTGCCAGTAGTGCCGGACACCTCTACTATGGCTACACCTTC
length: 14
D: NA
J: TRBJ1-2
V: TRBV19
size: NA

CDR3: CASYTLAGGPNEQFF
DNA: TGCGCCAGCTACACCCTAGCGGGAGGGCCCAATGAGCAGTTCTTC
length: 15
D: TRBD2
J: TRBJ2-1
V: TRBV5-1
size: NA

CDR3: CASSQRGTPTLFKPQHF
DNA: TGTGCCAGCAGTCAAAGAGGGACTCCAACCCTTTTCAAGCCCCAGCATTTT
length: 17
D: NA
J: TRBJ1-5
V: TRBV27
size: NA

CDR3: CASSYSWLSYEQYF
DNA: TGTGCCAGCAGTTACTCGTGGTTATCCTACGAGCAGTACTTC
length: 14
D: NA
J: TRBJ2-7
V: TRBV10-3
size: NA

CDR3: CATKGGAGYTF
DNA: TGTGCCACCAAGGGGGGTGCTGGCTACACCTTC
length: 11
D: NA
J: TRBJ1-2
V: TRBV27
size: NA

CDR3: CASSFGLGIYNEQFF
DNA: TGTGCCAGCAGCTTTGGACTAGGGATCTACAATGAGCAGTTCTTC
length: 15
D: TRBD2
J: TRBJ2-1
V: TRBV9
size: NA

CDR3: CASVSGGLMNTEAFF
DNA: TGTGCCAGCGTGTCTGGGGGGCTCATGAACACTGAAGCTTTCTTT
length: 15
D: NA
J: TRBJ1-1
V: TRBV25-1
size: NA

CDR3: CASSERWRNGELFF
DNA: TGTGCCAGCAGTGAAAGGTGGCGAAACGGGGAGCTGTTTTTT
length: 14
D: NA
J: TRBJ2-2
V: TRBV6-1
size: NA

CDR3: CASSLSRYEQYF
DNA: TGTGCCAGCAGTCTTAGTCGCTACGAGCAGTACTTC
length: 12
D: NA
J: TRBJ2-7
V: TRBV25-1
size: NA

CDR3: CASSPVGTGANEQFF
DNA: TGTGCCAGCTCTCCGGTCGGGACGGGTGCCAATGAGCAGTTCTTC
length: 15
D: NA
J: TRBJ2-1
V: TRBV27
size: NA

CDR3: CASSPIWGTGELFF
DNA: TGTGCCAGCAGCCCGATATGGGGCACCGGGGAGCTGTTTTTT
length: 14
D: NA
J: TRBJ2-2
V: TRBV7-3
size: NA

CDR3: CASSLFGLAGTDTQYF
DNA: TGTGCCAGCAGTTTATTTGGCCTAGCGGGAACAGATACGCAGTATTTT
length: 16
D: TRBD2
J: TRBJ2-3
V: TRBV27
size: NA

CDR3: CASSYREAGANVLTF
DNA: TGTGCCAGCAGCTACAGGGAGGCTGGGGCCAACGTCCTGACTTTC
length: 15
D: NA
J: TRBJ2-6
V: TRBV14
size: NA

CDR3: CASSPLMGGGRDNEQFF
DNA: TGTGCCAGTAGTCCCCTTATGGGCGGCGGGAGGGACAATGAGCAGTTCTTC
length: 17
D: TRBD2
J: TRBJ2-1
V: TRBV19
size: NA

CDR3: CAISEGTRRTEAFF
DNA: TGTGCCATCAGCGAAGGGACACGACGAACAGAAGCTTTCTTT
length: 14
D: NA
J: TRBJ1-1
V: TRBV10-3
size: NA

CDR3: CASTSRDRVEQYF
DNA: TGTGCCAGTACCTCCCGGGACAGGGTCGAGCAGTACTTC
length: 13
D: TRBD1
J: TRBJ2-7
V: TRBV19
size: NA

CDR3: CASSYGRRVVYTEAFF
DNA: TGTGCCAGCAGTTATGGGCGGCGTGTTGTGTACACTGAAGCTTTCTTT
length: 16
D: NA
J: TRBJ1-1
V: TRBV6-5
size: NA